Presented here are 22 T cell receptor beta chains from one specimen sequenced in a study of shared T cell receptors in the human thymus. The assay was immunoSEQ multiplex PCR, and TCRdb's table has in-frame clones only and misses some. The sample has 700,000 to 750,000 clones, approximately 85% seen once; the top ten hold under 0.012%. The sample was also reused in another study, on human thymus T cells.

The sequencing input was thymocytes. The receptors shown here come from a girl under three years old with a congenital heart defect.

Details on this clone: Other DNA sequences in this sample translate to the same CDR3. CDR3 loop: CASSRTGLNTEAFF. The CDR3 DNA sequence: TGCGCCAGCAGCCGGACAGGACTGAACACTGAAGCTTTCTTT. V usage is TRBV4-1 and J usage is TRBJ1-1; 7 positions agree with TRBD1. Trimming cost V 4 bases and J 0 bases; bases outside gene matches: 2. The length of the CDR3 is 14 residues. CDR1 and CDR2 (germline): MGHRA, YSYEKL.

The chain recombines TRBV7-2 with TRBJ1-1; no clear D gene. The CDR3 covers 15 residues. The germline V gene encodes CDR1 SGHTA and CDR2 FQGNSA. V lost 1 base and J 0 bases, leaving 9 bases between the germline ends. CDR3 in DNA: TGTGCCAGCAGCTTAGTCCGAGTGATGAACACTGAAGCTTTCTTT. This codes for CASSLVRVMNTEAFF.

A note on this clone: This CDR3 is also generated by other DNA sequences in the sample. This CDR3 reads CASSYSQGYGYTF. In DNA form, the CDR3 reads TGTGCCAGCAGTTACTCACAGGGCTATGGCTACACCTTC. This chain connects TRBV6-6 to TRBJ1-2; a possible D gene is TRBD1 (6 bases). Germline values: CDR1 MNHNY, CDR2 SVGAGI (reference sequence). This CDR3 is 13 amino acids long. Trimming left V 0 bases short and J 4 bases short, with 6 bases between.

The sample holds one count of this clone. The genes are TRBV5-1 and TRBJ1-2; TRBD1 might be the D (6 bases). V lost 2 bases and J 2 bases, leaving 10 bases between the germline ends. The CDR3 totals 14 residues. Germline V gene lookup returns CDR1 SGHRS and CDR2 YFSETQ. The CDR3 DNA sequence: TGCGCCAGCAGCTTCGGTGGACAGAACTATGGCTACACCTTC. Its translation: CASSFGGQNYGYTF.

This clone was observed once. V gene TRBV28 combines with J gene TRBJ1-1, with D perhaps matching TRBD1 (6 bases). There are 15 residues in the CDR3. Per the germline V gene, CDR1 is MDHEN and CDR2 is SYDVKM. With 3 bases removed from V and 7 bases from J, the gap between germline ends came to 18 bases. The CDR3 here is CASSFGAGASFEAFF. The CDR3 DNA follows: TGTGCCAGCAGTTTCGGGGCGGGGGCCTCCTTTGAAGCTTTCTTT. Filled out from reference TRBV28 and TRBJ1-1, the complete variable domain reads DVKVTQSSRYLVKRTGEKVFLECVQDMDHENMFWYRQDPGLGLRLIYFSYDVKMKEKGDIPEGYSVSREKKERFSLILESASTNQTSMYLCASSFGAGASFEAFFGQGTRLTVV.

The chain employs TRBV10-3 and TRBJ1-5; the match to TRBD1 covers 7 bases. Trimming removed 11 bases from V and 5 bases from J; junction bases left unmatched: 9. Looked up from germline, CDR1 is ENHRY and CDR2 is SYGVKD. The CDR3 contains 13 residues. CDR3: CAGQTGTDQPQHF. CDR3 nucleotide sequence: TGTGCCGGGCAGACAGGGACTGATCAGCCCCAGCATTTT.

The chain couples TRBV5-4 to TRBJ2-3; D gene unclear. The germline V and J ends were trimmed by 2 bases and 4 bases, with 8 bases remaining between them. This CDR3 region has 13 residues. Per the germline V gene, CDR1 is SGHNT and CDR2 is YYREEE (reference sequence). CDR3 in DNA: TGTGCCAGCAGCTTTTCCCTACCAGATACGCAGTATTTT. Amino acid sequence: CASSFSLPDTQYF.

The chain carries TRBV4-3 and TRBJ2-5; possible D gene TRBD1, 6 bases. The germline V gene has CDR1 LGHNA and CDR2 YSLEER. This CDR3 is 14 amino acids long. V was pared by 0 bases and J by 7 bases, with 12 bases between. In DNA form, the CDR3 reads TGCGCCAGCAGCCAAGAAGGCAGAGGGGGGACCCAGTACTTC. Encoded protein: CASSQEGRGGTQYF.

J is TRBJ1-1 and V is TRBV19; D is ambiguous. Germline CDR1 is LNHDA and CDR2 is SQIVND (reference sequence). V shed 5 bases and J shed 6 bases, with 10 bases lying between them. This CDR3 comprises 12 residues. The CDR3, as DNA: TGTGCCAGTAGTCATAGCTGGTCTGAAGCTTTCTTT. It is translated as CASSHSWSEAFF.

This chain uses TRBV6-1 with TRBJ1-1; perhaps TRBD1 as D (5 bases). V was clipped by 5 bases and J by 0 bases, with 16 bases between them. Germline V gene data show CDR1 as MNHNS and CDR2 as SASEGT. This CDR3 has 16 residues. CDR3 sequence: CASSQEKRGLNTEAFF. DNA for the CDR3: TGTGCCAGCAGTCAAGAAAAAAGGGGTTTGAACACTGAAGCTTTCTTT.

The chain links TRBV12-5 to TRBJ1-1; D uncertain. The CDR3 loop spans 16 amino acids. V was cut by 1 base and J by 8 bases, with 20 bases left in between. Germline V gene lookup returns CDR1 LGHNT and CDR2 FRNRAP. CDR3 sequence reads: CASGLGFLKDGGEAFF. The DNA of the CDR3 is TGTGCTAGTGGTTTGGGTTTTCTAAAGGACGGCGGGGAAGCTTTCTTT.

The rearrangement uses TRBV7-2 and TRBJ2-1; the match to TRBD2 covers 7 bases. The germline V gene encodes CDR1 SGHTA and CDR2 FQGNSA. V was clipped by 0 bases and J by 6 bases; unmatched bases: 8. This CDR3 region has 16 residues. The CDR3 nucleotides read TGTGCCAGCAGCTTAGCGCGGAGCGGGGCCTCCAATGAGCAGTTCTTC. Its translation: CASSLARSGASNEQFF.

The gene calls are TRBV20-1 and TRBJ1-6; D gene unclear. Looked up from germline, CDR1 is DFQATT and CDR2 is SNEGSKA (reference sequence). The CDR3 is 11 amino acids. The V end was cut by 0 bases, the J end by 9 bases, with 3 bases between. CDR3 nucleotide sequence: TGCAGTGCTAGAGACGGTTCACCCCTCCACTTT. It translates to CSARDGSPLHF.

This rearrangement joins TRBV13 to TRBJ1-1; D is unclear. This CDR3 is 16 amino acids long. Germline loops: CDR1 PRHDT, CDR2 FYEKMQ (reference sequence). Deletions cut 2 bases from V and 4 bases from J, with 17 bases between. The chain's CDR3 is CASSLREVAVGTEAFF. CDR3 DNA: TGTGCCAGCAGCTTAAGGGAGGTGGCGGTGGGCACTGAAGCTTTCTTT.

This chain links TRBV21-1 with TRBJ2-4; the table's D call of TRBD1 was not tested on the DNA. TRBV21-1 is annotated as a pseudogene. This CDR3 is 23 amino acids long. CDR3 sequence: CASSKGRKGPRTGTHSAKNIQYF. CDR3 DNA sequence: TGTGCCAGCAGCAAAGGCAGGAAAGGTCCTCGAACAGGGACGCACTCAGCCAAAAACATTCAGTACTTC.

The V call is TRBV6-1, the J call TRBJ2-2; 13 positions agree with TRBD2. The length of the CDR3 is 24 residues. Per the germline V gene, CDR1 is MNHNS and CDR2 is SASEGT. The J segment lost 3 bases and the V segment lost 2 bases, leaving 24 bases of the junction unmatched. The CDR3 nucleotides read TGTGCCAGCAGTGAATCCGGGACTAGCGGGGCCTTAGAACGTCCTAGACTTGACACCGGGGAGCTGTTTTTT. It codes for CASSESGTSGALERPRLDTGELFF.

The V gene is TRBV9, the J gene TRBJ1-4; a weak D match, TRBD1 (5 bases). V shed 4 bases and J shed 4 bases, with 17 bases lying between them. Germline CDR1 reads SGDLS; CDR2 reads YYNGEE. The CDR3 is made up of 16 amino acids. In DNA form, the CDR3 reads TGTGCCAGCAGCTCCCGGCCTCAGGGTGATAATGAAAAACTGTTTTTT. Its protein product is CASSSRPQGDNEKLFF.

This clone appeared a single time. This chain uses TRBV27 with TRBJ2-1; the match to TRBD1 covers 8 bases. Germline V gives CDR1 MNHEY, CDR2 SMNVEV (reference sequence). Trimming removed 4 bases from V and 8 bases from J; junction bases left unmatched: 7. This CDR3 contains 14 residues. CDR3 region: CASSSRTGMDEQFF. CDR3 sequence (DNA): TGTGCCAGCAGTTCTAGGACAGGGATGGATGAGCAGTTCTTC.

This clone has a single count. The rearrangement joins TRBV10-3 to TRBJ2-7, with D tentatively TRBD2 (6 bases). Trimming removed 0 bases from V and 0 bases from J, with 21 bases in between. There are 19 residues in the CDR3. From germline, CDR1 is ENHRY and CDR2 SYGVKD. The CDR3 region is CAISESSGLRKLSSYEQYF. The CDR3 DNA sequence: TGTGCCATCAGTGAGTCTTCGGGACTGAGGAAACTGAGCTCCTACGAGCAGTACTTC.

J is TRBJ2-7 and V is TRBV29-1; 7 positions match TRBD1. CDR1 and CDR2 from the germline V gene are SQVTM and ANQGSEA. The CDR3 spans 13 residues. Trimming took 7 bases from V and 0 from J; bases not matched to a gene: 6. The CDR3 here is CSAKTGSSYEQYF. Here the CDR3 DNA reads TGCAGCGCCAAGACAGGGAGCTCCTACGAGCAGTACTTC.

The rearrangement joins TRBV9 to TRBJ2-3, with D possibly being TRBD2 (7 bases). This CDR3 has 19 residues. Per germline, CDR1 SGDLS and CDR2 YYNGEE. V was cut by 0 bases and J by 0 bases, with 20 bases left in between. CDR3 sequence (DNA): TGTGCCAGCAGCGTAGGCGGGGCGGGGGCCTACTCTAGCACAGATACGCAGTATTTT. Translating gives CASSVGGAGAYSSTDTQYF. The full variable domain, with the rest looked up from reference TRBV9 and TRBJ2-3, is DSGVTQTPKHLITATGQRVTLRCSPRSGDLSVYWYQQSLDQGLQFLIQYYNGEERAKGNILERFSAQQFPDLHSELNLSSLELGDSALYFCASSVGGAGAYSSTDTQYFGPGTRLTVL.

The V call is TRBV6-5, the J call TRBJ1-3, with D unresolved. V lost 6 bases, J lost 7 bases, and 16 bases lay in between. There are 14 residues in the CDR3. Germline loops: CDR1 MNHEY, CDR2 SVGAGI. Written as DNA, the CDR3 is TGTGCCAGCAGACGATCAGTGGGAGGGAACACCATATATTTT. As protein: CASRRSVGGNTIYF.